The clone carrying this TCR beta chain was seen ten or more times. The sample is drawn from a study of T-cell reconstitution after alpha-beta-depleted transplantation in children. V gave up 1 base and J gave up 3 bases, with 10 bases separating them. Germline V gene data show CDR1 as SGHRS and CDR2 as YFSETQ. The CDR3 has 14 amino acids. The authors prepared the TCRbeta library with unique molecular identifiers. TCRdb redid the calling of the PCR reads with MiXCR, one entry per CDR3 protein. In the table there are some 240,000 distinct CDR3 sequences, around 9.7% of which are singletons. The J gene is TRBJ1-1, the V gene TRBV5-1; D ambiguous. Sequenced here: PBMCs from the stem cell graft donor, sampled from the stem cell graft. The sequence came from a human donor who donated a stem cell graft to a child with SCID. The CDR3 DNA follows: TGCGCCAGCAGCTTGTTCGGGGTCGACACTGAAGCTTTCTTT. Its translation: CASSLFGVDTEAFF. Combining the CDR3 with reference TRBV5-1 and TRBJ1-1 gives the whole variable domain KAGVTQTPRYLIKTRGQQVTLSCSPISGHRSVSWYQQTPGQGLQFLFEYFSETQRNKGNFPGRFSGRQFSNSRSEMNVSTLELGDSALYLCASSLFGVDTEAFFGQGTRLTVV.